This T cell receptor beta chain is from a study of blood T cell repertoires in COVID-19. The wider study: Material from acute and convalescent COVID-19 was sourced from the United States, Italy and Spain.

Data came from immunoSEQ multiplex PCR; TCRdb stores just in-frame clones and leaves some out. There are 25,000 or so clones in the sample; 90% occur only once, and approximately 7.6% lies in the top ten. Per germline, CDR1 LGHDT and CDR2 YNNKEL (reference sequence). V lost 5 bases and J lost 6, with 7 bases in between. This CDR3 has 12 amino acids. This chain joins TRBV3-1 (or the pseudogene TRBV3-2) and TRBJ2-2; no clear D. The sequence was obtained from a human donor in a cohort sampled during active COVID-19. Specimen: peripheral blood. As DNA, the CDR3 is TGTGCCAGCAGCAAAGGAGCCGGGGAGCTGTTTTTT. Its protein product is CASSKGAGELFF.